The next 30 T cell receptor beta chains were all read from a single sample in a study of cytomegalovirus exposure and HLA in healthy donors. The primer mix had 60 Vbeta and 13 Jbeta primers. Sequenced by immunoSEQ multiplex PCR; TCRdb stores in-frame clones only, minus some. The sample lists roughly 200,000 clones, 65% to 85% occurring once. The sample consisted of PBMCs. The receptors were gathered from a woman in her twenties or thirties in good health and CMV-seronegative.

The rearrangement uses TRBV28 and TRBJ1-1; D not resolved. Between the trimmed V and J ends, which lost 3 bases and 6 bases, there was a span of 8 bases. Germline CDR1 and CDR2: MDHEN and SYDVKM. The CDR3 is 12 residues long. The DNA for the CDR3 is TGTGCCAGCAGTTTGAGGAGACCTGAAGCTTTCTTT. It specifies CASSLRRPEAFF.

The J gene is TRBJ1-1, the V gene TRBV27; 9 positions match TRBD1. V was clipped by 3 bases and J by 5 bases; unmatched bases: 10. Germline V gene sequence: CDR1 MNHEY, CDR2 SMNVEV (reference sequence). The CDR3 length is 16 residues. CDR3: CASSLRRGTGKTEAFF. The CDR3 coding sequence is TGTGCCAGCAGTTTGAGAAGGGGGACAGGGAAGACTGAAGCTTTCTTT.

The J gene is TRBJ2-7, the V gene TRBV18; tentative D call: TRBD1 (6 bases). This CDR3 contains 15 residues. Germline CDR1 reads KGHSH; CDR2 reads LQKENI. V was cut by 2 bases and J by 2 bases, with 13 bases left in between. The CDR3 region is CASSPGQLSTYEQYF. The CDR3 bases are TGTGCCAGCTCACCAGGACAGTTGTCTACCTACGAGCAGTACTTC.

The chain recombines TRBV19 with TRBJ1-4, with D possibly being TRBD1 (5 bases). The V end lost 2 bases, the J end lost 4 bases, and 8 bases lay between the germline ends. Germline loops: CDR1 LNHDA, CDR2 SQIVND (reference sequence). The CDR3 extends over 14 amino acids. Here the CDR3 reads CASSILGGNEKLFF. The CDR3 bases are TGTGCCAGTAGTATATTGGGGGGTAATGAAAAACTGTTTTTT.

The rearrangement uses TRBV7-9 and TRBJ2-1; 8 bases align to TRBD2. After removal of 5 bases from V and 5 bases from J, the junction contained 11 bases not matched to a gene. CDR3 size: 16 residues. Per germline, CDR1 SEHNR and CDR2 FQNEAQ (reference sequence). CDR3 nucleotides: TGTGCCAGCAGCGCAAGTGCTAGCGGGTCCCACAATGAGCAGTTCTTC. It is translated as CASSASASGSHNEQFF.

The chain has TRBV6-5 and TRBJ2-7; D not resolved. Trimming removed 2 bases from V and 1 base from J, with 6 bases in between. The V gene's germline CDR1 is MNHEY and CDR2 SVGAGI. This CDR3 is 13 amino acids long. Written as DNA, the CDR3 is TGTGCCAGCAGTTACACAAAATCCTACGAGCAGTACTTC. It codes for CASSYTKSYEQYF.

This chain uses TRBV28 with TRBJ2-7; 7 bases agree with TRBD1. J was trimmed by 3 bases and V by 2 bases; bases with no gene match: 7. The CDR3 length is 15 residues. The germline V gene encodes CDR1 MDHEN and CDR2 SYDVKM. CDR3 in amino acids: CASSLGSQGLYEQYF. The CDR3 coding sequence is TGTGCCAGCAGTTTAGGGTCACAGGGGCTCTACGAGCAGTACTTC.

The chain uses TRBV30 and TRBJ2-5, with 12 bases lining up with TRBD2. The J call is doubtful: the DNA matches TRBJ2-7 better. CDR1 and CDR2 (germline): GTSNPN, SVGIG (reference sequence). This CDR3 is 17 amino acids long. The CDR3 loop reads CAWDGTRTSGKSYEQYF. CDR3 nucleotide sequence: TGTGCCTGGGATGGGACCCGGACTAGCGGGAAGTCCTACGAGCAGTACTTC.

A remark on this clone: The junction does not match germline at one end; this may be a read error. CDR3 coding DNA: TGTTCCAGCAGCCCCAGAAAAATGAACACTGAAGCTTTCTTT. Translated: CSSSPRKMNTEAFF. The chain joins TRBV7-9 to TRBJ1-1; no definite D call. Germline lookup yields CDR1 SEHNR and CDR2 FQNEAQ (reference sequence). This CDR3 is built from 14 residues.

The chain joins TRBV9 to TRBJ1-4; TRBD1 matches 7 bases. Trimming at V came to 3 bases and at J to 7 bases, leaving 12 bases not matched to a gene. The germline gives CDR1 SGDLS, CDR2 YYNGEE. The CDR3 spans 16 residues. As DNA, the CDR3 is TGTGCCAGCAGCGGGCCAGGGGGTAGGGTGGCTGAAAAACTGTTTTTT. It yields the protein CASSGPGGRVAEKLFF.

The chain uses TRBV2 and TRBJ1-1; D ambiguous. This CDR3 region has 14 residues. Trimming stripped 10 bases from V and 0 bases from J, with 15 bases between. CDR1 is SNHLY, CDR2 FYNNEI, per germline. This CDR3 is CATVLRHMNTEAFF. In DNA, the CDR3 is TGTGCCACTGTACTTCGACACATGAACACTGAAGCTTTCTTT.

This clone has only a few counts. In DNA, the CDR3 is TGTGCCAGCAGCCCGCTAGGACTCACAGATACGCAGTATTTT. Amino acid sequence: CASSPLGLTDTQYF. The chain joins TRBV9 to TRBJ2-3, with D perhaps TRBD2 (5 bases). CDR3 length equals 14 residues. Per the germline V gene, CDR1 is SGDLS and CDR2 is YYNGEE. V gave up 4 bases and J gave up 2 bases, with 11 bases separating them.

The rearrangement links TRBV27 to TRBJ2-2; D is possibly TRBD2 (5 bases). CDR3 length equals 14 residues. Germline assignment: CDR1 MNHEY and CDR2 SMNVEV (reference sequence). The V and J ends lost 9 bases and 8 bases respectively, with 19 bases between them. CDR3 coding DNA: TGTGCCAGTACCAACGGACTGGCTAGGGGGGAGCTGTTTTTT. Translation: CASTNGLARGELFF.

The chain joins TRBV5-1 to TRBJ2-1; 7 bases are shared with TRBD2. Trimming took 4 bases from V and 0 from J; bases not matched to a gene: 7. This CDR3 has 16 amino acids. CDR1 is SGHRS and CDR2 is YFSETQ in the germline V gene. The CDR3 loop reads CASSLTSSGSYNEQFF. For the CDR3, the DNA is TGCGCCAGCAGCCTCACCTCTAGCGGCTCCTACAATGAGCAGTTCTTC.

The chain combines TRBV6-5 with TRBJ1-3, with D perhaps matching TRBD1 (6 bases). Germline CDR1 is MNHEY and CDR2 is SVGAGI. CDR3 length: 13 amino acids. V gave up 7 bases and J gave up 4 bases, with 11 bases separating them. The CDR3 coding sequence is TGTGCCAGCACCCGGACAGCCGGAAACACCATATATTTT. It is translated as CASTRTAGNTIYF.

This clone was found a few times. The CDR3 region has the DNA TGTGCCAGCAGCTTAGGAAAAAGGGAGGAGCTGGACGAGCAGTACTTC. Residues: CASSLGKREELDEQYF. The rearrangement joins TRBV11-3 to TRBJ2-7; D may be TRBD2 (6 bases). Germline-derived CDR1 and CDR2 are SGHNT and YENEEA. V was pared by 1 base and J by 5 bases, with 18 bases between. The CDR3 has 16 amino acids.

The V call is TRBV27, the J call TRBJ2-3; D not resolved. This CDR3 contains 13 residues. The germline V and J ends were trimmed by 0 bases and 3 bases, with 4 bases remaining between them. CDR1 and CDR2 (germline): MNHEY, SMNVEV (reference sequence). CDR3 DNA sequence: TGTGCCAGCAGTTTATCCCTAACAGATACGCAGTATTTT. It codes for CASSLSLTDTQYF.

The rearrangement uses TRBV27 and TRBJ2-1, with 7 nucleotides matching TRBD2. V shed 4 bases and J 2 bases; nucleotides not matched to a gene: 11. The CDR3 extends over 17 amino acids. CDR1 MNHEY and CDR2 SMNVEV come from the germline V gene (reference sequence). The CDR3 DNA follows: TGTGCCAGCAGTTACGGACTAGGAGTAGCGCCCTACAATGAGCAGTTCTTC. Translated: CASSYGLGVAPYNEQFF.

This rearrangement joins TRBV4-2 to TRBJ2-7; maybe TRBD1 (5 bases). Germline values: CDR1 LGHNA, CDR2 YNFKEQ. Trimming stripped 6 bases from V and 5 bases from J, with 20 bases between. The CDR3 covers 15 residues. For the CDR3, the DNA is TGTGCCAGCAGTCTCCTAAGGGGCGCATACAACGAGCAGTACTTC. Its protein is CASSLLRGAYNEQYF.

The genes are TRBV5-1 and TRBJ1-3, with TRBD1 matching 7 bases. Trimming removed 3 bases from V and 0 bases from J; junction bases left unmatched: 0. Germline assignment: CDR1 SGHRS and CDR2 YFSETQ. The CDR3 is 14 amino acids. The CDR3 nucleotides are TGCGCCAGCAGCTGGGACAGCTCTGGAAACACCATATATTTT. This encodes CASSWDSSGNTIYF.

J is TRBJ1-5 and V is TRBV18, with D tentatively TRBD1 (6 bases). There are 14 residues in the CDR3. Germline CDR1 is KGHSH and CDR2 is LQKENI. Trimming took off 2 bases at V and 6 bases at J, with 11 bases between the two ends. CDR3 amino acids: CASSPSGGSQPQHF. CDR3 in DNA: TGTGCCAGCTCACCATCGGGGGGCAGTCAGCCCCAGCATTTT.

The V call is TRBV9, the J call TRBJ1-6; the match to TRBD1 covers 7 bases. The CDR3 is 14 residues long. Germline V gives CDR1 SGDLS, CDR2 YYNGEE. The ends lost 1 base at V and 10 bases at J; junction bases unmatched: 5. CDR3 amino acids: CASSVRQGESPLHF. CDR3 sequence (DNA): TGTGCCAGCAGCGTAAGACAGGGTGAATCACCCCTCCACTTT.

This clone was counted between two and nine times. The V call is TRBV5-1, the J call TRBJ2-1, with TRBD2 matching over 12 bases. The CDR3 loop spans 16 amino acids. Trimming removed 2 bases from V and 9 bases from J; junction bases left unmatched: 9. Germline V gives CDR1 SGHRS, CDR2 YFSETQ. As DNA, the CDR3 is TGCGCCAGCAGCTTTGGACTAGCGGGACAAGTTGGTGAGCAGTTCTTC. The encoded protein is CASSFGLAGQVGEQFF. The variable domain in full, completed from reference TRBV5-1 and TRBJ2-1, reads KAGVTQTPRYLIKTRGQQVTLSCSPISGHRSVSWYQQTPGQGLQFLFEYFSETQRNKGNFPGRFSGRQFSNSRSEMNVSTLELGDSALYLCASSFGLAGQVGEQFFGPGTRLTVL.

This clone was seen a handful of times. J is TRBJ2-3 and V is TRBV6-4, with 9 bases identical to TRBD2. The length of the CDR3 is 16 residues. After removal of 0 bases from V and 6 bases from J, the junction contained 7 bases not matched to a gene. In germline, CDR1 is MRHNA, CDR2 SNTAGT. The CDR3 DNA reads TGTGCCAGCAGTGACTCTGGTAGCGGGGGTTACGATACGCAGTATTTT. This sequence encodes CASSDSGSGGYDTQYF.

Details on this clone: Its ends do not fully match the called genes, so a read error is possible. This chain uses TRBV7-9 with TRBJ1-1, with D possibly being TRBD1 (6 bases). CDR3 length: 12 amino acids. Germline V CDR1 and CDR2: SEHNR, FQNEAQ (reference sequence). The CDR3 region has the DNA TGTTCCAGCAGCTCTGGACAGATTGAAGCTTTCTTT. It is translated as CSSSSGQIEAFF.

The chain is built from TRBV19 and TRBJ2-7; 7 bases match TRBD1. Losses at the gene ends were 9 bases for V and 7 bases for J; bases not matched to a gene: 12. CDR1 LNHDA and CDR2 SQIVND come from the germline V gene (reference sequence). The CDR3 covers 13 residues. CDR3 amino acids: CASTGRQGGEQYF. CDR3 bases: TGTGCCAGCACCGGCCGACAGGGCGGGGAGCAGTACTTC.

This chain connects TRBV5-1 to TRBJ2-3, with 10 nucleotides matching TRBD2. The junction had 6 bases not matched to a gene; V was cut back by 0 bases and J by 5 bases. The CDR3 covers 16 residues. Germline V gene lookup returns CDR1 SGHRS and CDR2 YFSETQ. The CDR3 nucleotides read TGCGCCAGCAGCTTGGCTAGCGGGAGTGTAGGAGATACGCAGTATTTT. Amino acid sequence: CASSLASGSVGDTQYF.

This clone occurred a few times. The V gene is TRBV25-1, the J gene TRBJ2-7; 8 positions agree with TRBD1. Germline CDR1 MGHDK, CDR2 SYGVNS. V was clipped by 8 bases and J by 2 bases; unmatched bases: 8. The CDR3 runs 14 residues. The CDR3 bases are TGTGCCAGCGGACCGACAGGGGACCCCTACGAGCAGTACTTC. Translation gives CASGPTGDPYEQYF.

In this sample, this clone turned up a few times. The chain is built from TRBV5-4 and TRBJ1-5; D is possibly TRBD1 (5 bases). Per germline, CDR1 SGHNT and CDR2 YYREEE (reference sequence). The V end was cut by 4 bases, the J end by 0 bases, with 8 bases between. The CDR3 is made up of 14 amino acids. CDR3: CASSHDSSNQPQHF. Here the CDR3 DNA reads TGTGCCAGCAGCCACGACAGTAGCAATCAGCCCCAGCATTTT.

The CDR3 is CASSQHDSLGNTIYF. In DNA form, the CDR3 reads TGTGCCAGCAGCCAGCACGACTCTCTGGGAAACACCATATATTTT. The chain couples TRBV9 to TRBJ1-3, with D unresolved. Trimming pared 4 bases from V and 4 bases from J, leaving 15 bases between. The CDR3 loop spans 15 amino acids. The V gene's germline CDR1 is SGDLS and CDR2 YYNGEE. The full variable domain, in which reference TRBV9 and TRBJ1-3 provide the parts outside the CDR3, is DSGVTQTPKHLITATGQRVTLRCSPRSGDLSVYWYQQSLDQGLQFLIQYYNGEERAKGNILERFSAQQFPDLHSELNLSSLELGDSALYFCASSQHDSLGNTIYFGEGSWLTVV.